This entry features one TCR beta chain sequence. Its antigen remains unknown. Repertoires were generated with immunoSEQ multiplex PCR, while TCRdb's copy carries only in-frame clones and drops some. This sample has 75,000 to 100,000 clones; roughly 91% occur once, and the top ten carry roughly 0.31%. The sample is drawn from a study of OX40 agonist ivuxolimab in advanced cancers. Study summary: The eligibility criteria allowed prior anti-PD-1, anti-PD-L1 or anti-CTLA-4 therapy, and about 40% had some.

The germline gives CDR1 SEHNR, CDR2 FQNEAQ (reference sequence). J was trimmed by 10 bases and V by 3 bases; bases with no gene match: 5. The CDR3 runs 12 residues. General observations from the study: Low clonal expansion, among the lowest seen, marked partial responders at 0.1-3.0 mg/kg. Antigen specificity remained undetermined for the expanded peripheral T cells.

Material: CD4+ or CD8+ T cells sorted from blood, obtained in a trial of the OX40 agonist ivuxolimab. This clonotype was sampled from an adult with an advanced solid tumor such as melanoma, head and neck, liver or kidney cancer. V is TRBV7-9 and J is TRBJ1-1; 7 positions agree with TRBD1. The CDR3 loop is CASSFGDRTAFF. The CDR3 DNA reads TGTGCCAGCAGCTTTGGGGACAGAACAGCTTTCTTT.